This paragraph covers one TCR beta chain sequence. Its target is unknown. The junction departs from germline at one end; a sequencing error may be responsible. This record comes from a study of tumor and adjacent non-tumor tissue in lung cancer. Study context: Some 4.2 million productive TCRbeta reads were obtained per sample on average. Study results and caveats: TCR diversity was significantly greater in tumor than normal lung tissue. Shorter survival was associated with higher TCR diversity in tumors.

The CDR3 length is 14 residues. Germline values: CDR1 SGHAT, CDR2 FQNNGV. A modified ARM-PCR protocol with three rounds of nested PCR amplified TCRbeta. A single record per CDR3 protein comes from TCRdb applying MiXCR to the multiplex PCR reads. The table includes about 68,000 distinct CDR3 sequences, roughly 60% detected once. No cell sorting was done before RNA was extracted from the tissue. The TCR was taken from a man aged 50 to 59 with non-small cell lung cancer. Sample: lung tumor tissue. The rearrangement links TRBV11-2 to TRBJ2-7; 10 positions match TRBD2. CDR3 loop: CASSPQAGGYEPYF. CDR3 nucleotides: TGTGCTAGCAGTCCCCAAGCGGGGGGGTACGAGCCGTACTTC.